Sequencing of this T cell receptor (beta chain) was carried out in a study of blood T cell repertoires in COVID-19. The CDR3 consists of 16 residues. In germline, CDR1 is SGHKS, CDR2 YYEKEE (reference sequence). Unmatched junction bases numbered 8, after V lost 0 bases and J lost 2 bases. Method: immunoSEQ multiplex PCR; TCRdb's copy keeps in-frame clones and lacks some. The table shows 200,000 to 300,000 clones, with just under 85% occurring only once. Only one count was recorded for this clone. The sequencing input was peripheral blood. The genes are TRBV5-5 and TRBJ2-7; 7 bases line up with TRBD1. This TCR was sampled from a man older than 75 with acute or convalescent COVID-19. The CDR3 protein is CASSLAVTGITYEQYF. The CDR3 DNA follows: TGTGCCAGCAGCTTGGCAGTGACAGGGATCACCTACGAGCAGTACTTC. The complete variable domain, with remaining parts taken from reference TRBV5-5 and TRBJ2-7, reads DAGVTQSPTHLIKTRGQQVTLRCSPISGHKSVSWYQQVLGQGPQFIFQYYEKEERGRGNFPDRFSARQFPNYSSELNVNALLLGDSALYLCASSLAVTGITYEQYFGPGTRLTVT.